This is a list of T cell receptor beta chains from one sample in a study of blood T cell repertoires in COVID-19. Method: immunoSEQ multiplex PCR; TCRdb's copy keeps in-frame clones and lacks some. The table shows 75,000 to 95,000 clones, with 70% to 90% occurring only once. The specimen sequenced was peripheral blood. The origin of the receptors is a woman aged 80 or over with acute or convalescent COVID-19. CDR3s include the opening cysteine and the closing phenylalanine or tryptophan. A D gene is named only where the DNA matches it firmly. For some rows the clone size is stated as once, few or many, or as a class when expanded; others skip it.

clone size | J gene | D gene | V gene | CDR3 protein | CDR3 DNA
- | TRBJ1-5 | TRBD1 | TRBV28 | CASSLTGQGDQPQHF | TGTGCCAGCAGTTTAACGGGACAGGGGGATCAGCCCCAGCATTTT
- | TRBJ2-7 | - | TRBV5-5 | CASSLWDNYEQYF | TGTGCCAGCAGCTTGTGGGACAACTACGAGCAGTACTTC
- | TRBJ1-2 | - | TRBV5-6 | CASSLLRVLYGYTF | TGTGCCAGCAGCTTGCTCAGGGTTTTATATGGCTACACCTTC
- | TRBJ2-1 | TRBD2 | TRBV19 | CASTHYKTSGSHNEQFF | TGTGCCAGTACCCACTACAAAACTAGCGGGAGTCACAATGAGCAGTTCTTC
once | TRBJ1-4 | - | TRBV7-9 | CAIPHRAHHLNEKLFF | TGTGCCATTCCGCACAGGGCCCACCACCTTAATGAAAAACTGTTTTTT
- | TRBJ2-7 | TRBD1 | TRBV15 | CATSRKGQGYEQYF | TGTGCCACCAGCAGAAAGGGACAGGGGTACGAGCAGTACTTC
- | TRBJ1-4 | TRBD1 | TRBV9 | CASSSGGQMGEKLFF | TGTGCCAGCAGCTCAGGGGGGCAAATGGGGGAAAAACTGTTTTTT
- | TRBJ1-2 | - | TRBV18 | CASSPLRGDYGYTF | TGTGCCAGCTCACCATTGCGGGGTGACTATGGCTACACCTTC
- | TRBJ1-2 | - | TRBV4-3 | CASSQERGGLDYGYTF | TGCGCCAGCAGCCAAGAGCGTGGTGGGCTTGACTATGGCTACACCTTC
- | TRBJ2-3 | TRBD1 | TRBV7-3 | CASSWTGGSTDTQYF | TGTGCCAGCAGCTGGACAGGGGGCAGCACAGATACGCAGTATTTT
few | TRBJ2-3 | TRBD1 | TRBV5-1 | CASNSGTGTDTQYF | TGCGCCAGCAACTCCGGGACAGGCACAGATACGCAGTATTTT
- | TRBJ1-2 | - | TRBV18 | CASSPTGEGYTF | TGTGCCAGCTCACCGACAGGAGAGGGCTACACCTTC
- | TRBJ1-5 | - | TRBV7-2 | CASSSYLRTANQPQHF | TGTGCCAGCAGCTCTTATCTCAGGACAGCAAATCAGCCCCAGCATTTT
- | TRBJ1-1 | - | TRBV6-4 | CASTPRTTEAFF | TGTGCCAGCACCCCCCGAACTACTGAAGCTTTCTTT
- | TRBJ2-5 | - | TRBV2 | CASSDWAEETQYF | TGTGCCAGCAGTGATTGGGCAGAAGAGACCCAGTACTTC
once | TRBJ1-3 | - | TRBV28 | CASSLPERNTIYF | TGTGCCAGCAGTTTACCCGAGAGAAACACCATATATTTT
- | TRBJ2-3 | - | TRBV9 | CASSAHAGANTQYF | TGTGCCAGCAGCGCTCACGCAGGGGCGAATACGCAGTATTTT
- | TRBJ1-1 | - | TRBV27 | CASSFSGAEAFF | TGTGCCAGCAGTTTCTCAGGGGCTGAAGCTTTCTTT
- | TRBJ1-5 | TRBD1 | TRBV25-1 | CASSGGQSNQPQHF | TGTGCCAGCAGTGGGGGACAGTCCAATCAGCCCCAGCATTTT
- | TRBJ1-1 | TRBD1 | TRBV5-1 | CASSFTGGAGRNTEAFF | TGCGCCAGCAGCTTTACAGGGGGCGCGGGAAGGAACACTGAAGCTTTCTTT
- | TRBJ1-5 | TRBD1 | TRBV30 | CAWGDRANQPQHF | TGTGCCTGGGGGGACAGGGCTAATCAGCCCCAGCATTTT
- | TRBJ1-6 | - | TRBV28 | CASSPPGGGSPLHF | TGTGCCAGCAGCCCCCCGGGCGGAGGTTCACCCCTCCACTTT
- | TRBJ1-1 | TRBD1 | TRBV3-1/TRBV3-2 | CASSQGTGGHTEAFF | TGTGCCAGCAGCCAGGGAACAGGGGGCCACACTGAAGCTTTCTTT
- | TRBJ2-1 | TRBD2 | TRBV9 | CASTPSGLAGHEQFF | TGTGCCAGCACCCCCTCGGGACTAGCGGGTCATGAGCAGTTCTTC
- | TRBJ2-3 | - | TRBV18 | CASCSAITDTQYF | TGTGCCAGCTGCTCCGCTATCACAGATACGCAGTATTTT
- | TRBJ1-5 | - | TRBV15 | CATSGSQTNQPQHF | TGTGCCACCAGCGGTTCGCAAACAAATCAGCCCCAGCATTTT
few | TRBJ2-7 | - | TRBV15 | CATSRVASRTRLHEQYF | TGTGCCACCAGCAGAGTTGCATCGCGGACTCGGCTCCACGAGCAGTACTTC
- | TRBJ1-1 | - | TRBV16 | CASSQSATTNTEAFF | TGTGCCAGCAGCCAATCAGCGACTACTAACACTGAAGCTTTCTTT
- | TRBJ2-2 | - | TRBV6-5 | CASSWSGAGLTGELFF | TGTGCCAGCAGTTGGAGCGGAGCCGGGCTTACCGGGGAGCTGTTTTTT
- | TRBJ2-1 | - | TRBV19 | CASSVGTHNEQFF | TGTGCCAGTAGTGTCGGGACACACAATGAGCAGTTCTTC
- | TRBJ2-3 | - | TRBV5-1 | CASSVTGGPDTQYF | TGCGCCAGCAGCGTGACCGGAGGGCCAGATACGCAGTATTTT
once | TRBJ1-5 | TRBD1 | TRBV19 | CASSAGTEYSNQPQHF | TGTGCCAGTAGCGCCGGGACAGAATATAGCAATCAGCCCCAGCATTTT
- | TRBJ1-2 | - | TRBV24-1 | CATSDTGTPYGYTF | TGTGCCACCAGTGACACCGGGACACCCTATGGCTACACCTTC
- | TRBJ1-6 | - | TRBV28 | CASSGALGDNSPLHF | TGTGCCAGCAGTGGTGCGCTGGGCGATAATTCACCCCTCCACTTT
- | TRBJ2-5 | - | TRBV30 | CACRRQVQETQYF | TGTGCCTGTCGAAGACAGGTCCAAGAGACCCAGTACTTC
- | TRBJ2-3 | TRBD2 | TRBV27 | CASSPGGADTQYF | TGTGCCAGCAGCCCGGGAGGGGCAGATACGCAGTATTTT
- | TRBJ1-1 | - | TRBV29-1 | CNVDPQMNTEAFF | TGCAACGTTGACCCCCAAATGAACACTGAAGCTTTCTTT
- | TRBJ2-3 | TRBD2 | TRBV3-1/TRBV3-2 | CASSHQAGGQDTQYF | TGTGCCAGCAGTCACCAGGCGGGGGGGCAAGATACGCAGTATTTT
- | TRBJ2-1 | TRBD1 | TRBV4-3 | CASSQATGSSYNEQFF | TGCGCCAGCAGCCAAGCGACAGGGAGCTCCTACAATGAGCAGTTCTTC
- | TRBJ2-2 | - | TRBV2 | CASQRGYTGELFF | TGTGCCAGCCAACGGGGGTACACCGGGGAGCTGTTTTTT
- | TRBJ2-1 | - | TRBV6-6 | CASSSKRGGTYNEQFF | TGTGCCAGCAGTTCCAAGAGGGGAGGCACCTACAATGAGCAGTTCTTC
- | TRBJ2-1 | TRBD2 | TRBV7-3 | CASSRGLAGVDEQFF | TGTGCCAGCAGCAGGGGACTAGCGGGAGTAGATGAGCAGTTCTTC
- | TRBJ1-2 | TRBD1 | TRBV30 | CAWKGTGGGYTF | TGTGCCTGGAAGGGGACAGGGGGTGGCTACACCTTC